One T cell receptor beta chain is described in this entry. No antigen is known for it. Ophthalmopathy patients had moderate-to-severe active disease, CAS ≥3, NOSPECS ≥4, and disease duration under 3 months. The study excluded patients with uncontrolled infection, other autoimmune disease, pregnancy or lactation. This specimen comes from a study of T cells in Graves' hyperthyroidism and ophthalmopathy. General study results and limits: A model of 13 V-J pairs discriminated ophthalmopathy from stable hyperthyroidism. Blood shared most expanded thyroid clonotypes above 0.001.

RNA transcripts gave rise to amplified TCR beta CDR3 regions. The HTBI primer set served for first-round RT-PCR of the TCR CDR3. MiXCR, applied by TCRdb to the multiplex PCR reads, yields one record per CDR3 protein. The sample consists of approximately 600,000 distinct CDR3 sequences, 13% to 15% of them appearing once. The clonotype was recovered from a woman younger than 35 with Graves' ophthalmopathy. The sample taken for sequencing was blood.

CDR3 coding DNA: TGTGCCAGTAGACGACAGGGCTCCTACAATGAGCAGTTCTTC. Protein: CASRRQGSYNEQFF. This chain uses TRBV19 with TRBJ2-1; 7 bases line up with TRBD1. This CDR3 is built from 14 residues. V lost 6 bases, J lost 0 bases, and 2 bases stayed unmatched. Germline CDR1 and CDR2: LNHDA and SQIVND (reference sequence).